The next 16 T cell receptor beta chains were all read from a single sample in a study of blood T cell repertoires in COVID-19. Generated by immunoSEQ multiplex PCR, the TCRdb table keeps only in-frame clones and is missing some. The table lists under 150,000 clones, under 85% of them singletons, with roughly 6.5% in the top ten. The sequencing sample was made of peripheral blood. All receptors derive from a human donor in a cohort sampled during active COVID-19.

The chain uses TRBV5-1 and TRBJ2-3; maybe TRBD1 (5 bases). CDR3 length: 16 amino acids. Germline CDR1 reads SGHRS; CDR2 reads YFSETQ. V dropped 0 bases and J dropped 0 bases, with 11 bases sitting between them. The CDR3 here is CASSLAQTASTDTQYF. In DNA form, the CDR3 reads TGCGCCAGCAGCTTGGCCCAGACAGCGAGCACAGATACGCAGTATTTT.

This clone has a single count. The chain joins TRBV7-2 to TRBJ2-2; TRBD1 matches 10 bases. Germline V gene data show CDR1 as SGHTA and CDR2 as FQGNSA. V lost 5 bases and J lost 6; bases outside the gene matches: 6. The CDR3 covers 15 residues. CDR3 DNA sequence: TGTGCCAGCAGCAGAACGGGACAGGGGTCCGGGGAGCTGTTTTTT. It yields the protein CASSRTGQGSGELFF.

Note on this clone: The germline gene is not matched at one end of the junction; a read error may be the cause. CDR3 in DNA: TGCGCCAGCAGATTGGACAGCTACAATGAGCAGTTCTTC. This encodes CASRLDSYNEQFF. The chain links TRBV5-1 to TRBJ2-1, with TRBD1 as a possible D gene (6 bases). The length of the CDR3 is 13 residues. The V gene's germline CDR1 is SGHRS and CDR2 YFSETQ.

The CDR3 protein is CASRRGYSTDTQYF. The CDR3, as DNA: TGTGCCAGCAGGCGGGGGTACAGCACAGATACGCAGTATTTT. V and J are TRBV6-5 and TRBJ2-3; 7 positions match TRBD2. Trimming removed 6 bases from V and 0 bases from J; junction bases left unmatched: 3. Germline V gene lookup returns CDR1 MNHEY and CDR2 SVGAGI. This CDR3 has 14 amino acids.

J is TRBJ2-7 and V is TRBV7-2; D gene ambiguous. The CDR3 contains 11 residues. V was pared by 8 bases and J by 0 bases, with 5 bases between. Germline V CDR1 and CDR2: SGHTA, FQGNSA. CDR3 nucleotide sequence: TGTGCCAGCTCCCACTCCTACGAGCAGTACTTC. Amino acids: CASSHSYEQYF. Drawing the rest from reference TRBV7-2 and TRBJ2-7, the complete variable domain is GAGVSQSPSNKVTEKGKDVELRCDPISGHTALYWYRQSLGQGLEFLIYFQGNSAPDKSGLPSDRFSAERTGGSVSTLTIQRTQQEDSAVYLCASSHSYEQYFGPGTRLTVT.

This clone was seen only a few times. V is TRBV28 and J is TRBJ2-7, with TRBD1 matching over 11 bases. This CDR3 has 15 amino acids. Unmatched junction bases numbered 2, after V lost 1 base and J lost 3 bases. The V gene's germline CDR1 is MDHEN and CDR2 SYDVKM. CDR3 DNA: TGTGCCAGCAGTTTATTGGGACAGGGGGGCTACGAGCAGTACTTC. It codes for CASSLLGQGGYEQYF.

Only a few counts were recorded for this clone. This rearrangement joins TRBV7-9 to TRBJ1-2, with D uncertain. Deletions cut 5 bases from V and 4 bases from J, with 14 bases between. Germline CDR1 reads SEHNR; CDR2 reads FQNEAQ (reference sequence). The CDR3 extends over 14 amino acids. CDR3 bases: TGTGCCAGCAGCGCTAGCAGCTCTGCCTATGGCTACACCTTC. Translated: CASSASSSAYGYTF.

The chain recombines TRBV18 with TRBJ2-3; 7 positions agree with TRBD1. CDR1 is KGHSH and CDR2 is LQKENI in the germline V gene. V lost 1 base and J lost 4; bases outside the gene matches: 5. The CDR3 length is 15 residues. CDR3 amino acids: CASSPRPGGADTQYF. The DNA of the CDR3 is TGTGCCAGCTCACCACGTCCAGGGGGAGCAGATACGCAGTATTTT.

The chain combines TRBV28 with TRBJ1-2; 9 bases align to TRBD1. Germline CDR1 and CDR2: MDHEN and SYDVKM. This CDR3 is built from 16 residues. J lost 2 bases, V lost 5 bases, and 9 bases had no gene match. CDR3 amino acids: CASSTETGTGNYGYTF. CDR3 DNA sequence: TGTGCCAGCAGTACTGAAACCGGGACAGGGAACTATGGCTACACCTTC.

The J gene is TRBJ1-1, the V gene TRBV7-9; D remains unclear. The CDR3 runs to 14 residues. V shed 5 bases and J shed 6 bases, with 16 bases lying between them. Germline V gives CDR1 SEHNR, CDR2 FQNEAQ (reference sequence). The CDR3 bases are TGTGCCAGCAGCCCCACCGGGAACCCATCTGAAGCTTTCTTT. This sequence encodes CASSPTGNPSEAFF.

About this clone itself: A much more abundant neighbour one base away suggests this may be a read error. CDR3 coding DNA: TGCGCCAGCAGCTTCATCTTGGGGCAGAACTATGGCTACACCTTC. Residues: CASSFILGQNYGYTF. This chain connects TRBV5-1 to TRBJ1-2, with D tentatively TRBD1 (5 bases). This CDR3 is 15 amino acids long. Trimming cost V 2 bases and J 2 bases, with 13 bases left between them. CDR1 and CDR2 (germline): SGHRS, YFSETQ.

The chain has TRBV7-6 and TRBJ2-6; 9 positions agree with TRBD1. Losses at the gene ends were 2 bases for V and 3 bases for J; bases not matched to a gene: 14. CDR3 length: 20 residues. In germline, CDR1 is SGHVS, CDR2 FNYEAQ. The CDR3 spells CASSLTNPGQGVIGANVLTF. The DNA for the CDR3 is TGTGCCAGCAGCTTAACTAATCCGGGACAGGGTGTTATTGGGGCCAACGTCCTGACTTTC.

CDR3 residues: CATSRVEIAKNIQYF. The DNA for the CDR3 is TGTGCCACCAGCAGGGTAGAGATAGCCAAAAACATTCAGTACTTC. This chain joins TRBV15 and TRBJ2-4; no reliable D call. The V gene's germline CDR1 is LNHNV and CDR2 YYDKDF (reference sequence). V dropped 3 bases and J dropped 0 bases, with 9 bases sitting between them. There are 15 residues in the CDR3. Using reference TRBV15 and TRBJ2-4 for the parts outside the CDR3, the full variable domain is DAMVIQNPRYQVTQFGKPVTLSCSQTLNHNVMYWYQQKSSQAPKLLFHYYDKDFNNEADTPDNFQSRRPNTSFCFLDIRSPGLGDTAMYLCATSRVEIAKNIQYFGAGTRLSVL.

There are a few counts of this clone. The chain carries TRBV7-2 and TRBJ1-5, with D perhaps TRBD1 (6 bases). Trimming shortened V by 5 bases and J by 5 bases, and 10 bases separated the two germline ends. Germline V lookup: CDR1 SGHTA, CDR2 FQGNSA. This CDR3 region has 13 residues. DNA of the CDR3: TGTGCCAGCAGCCGAACAGGGTATCAGCCCCAGCATTTT. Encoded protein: CASSRTGYQPQHF. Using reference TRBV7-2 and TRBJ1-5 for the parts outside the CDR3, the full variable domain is GAGVSQSPSNKVTEKGKDVELRCDPISGHTALYWYRQSLGQGLEFLIYFQGNSAPDKSGLPSDRFSAERTGGSVSTLTIQRTQQEDSAVYLCASSRTGYQPQHFGDGTRLSIL.

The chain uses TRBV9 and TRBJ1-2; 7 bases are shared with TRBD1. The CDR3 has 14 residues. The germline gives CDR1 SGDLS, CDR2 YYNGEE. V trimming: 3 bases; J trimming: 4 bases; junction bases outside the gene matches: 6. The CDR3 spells CASSGRQGIYGYTF. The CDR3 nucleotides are TGTGCCAGCAGCGGTCGACAGGGTATCTATGGCTACACCTTC. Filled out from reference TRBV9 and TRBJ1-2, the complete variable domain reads DSGVTQTPKHLITATGQRVTLRCSPRSGDLSVYWYQQSLDQGLQFLIQYYNGEERAKGNILERFSAQQFPDLHSELNLSSLELGDSALYFCASSGRQGIYGYTFGSGTRLTVV.

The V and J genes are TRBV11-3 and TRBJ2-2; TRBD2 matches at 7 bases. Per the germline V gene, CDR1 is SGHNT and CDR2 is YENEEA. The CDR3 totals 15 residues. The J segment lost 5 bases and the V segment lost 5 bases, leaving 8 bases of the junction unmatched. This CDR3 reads CASSTGAGWTGELFF. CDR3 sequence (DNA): TGTGCCAGCAGCACTGGAGCGGGGTGGACCGGGGAGCTGTTTTTT.